The entry below gives a single T cell receptor beta chain sequence along with its context. As yet, its antigen is unknown. A roughly 200 ng quantity of DNA, 30,000 to 35,000 T cell genomes, went into the sorted-subset replicate PCRs. Data came from immunoSEQ multiplex PCR; TCRdb stores just in-frame clones and leaves some out. The sample has millions of clones; 85% to 95% are singletons. The CD4+ fraction was divided into a CD45RA+ naive subset and a CD45RA-negative memory subset. This sample stems from a study of shared clonotypes between healthy human individuals. Study-level points and caveats: Shared across a few donors were about 4.6% of the naive CD4 clonotypes.

The germline V gene has CDR1 SGHRS and CDR2 YFSETQ. Trimming cost V 1 base and J 3 bases, with 13 bases left between them. The CDR3 totals 15 residues. This TCR was recovered from a young man in good health. Some clones in this sample may be carry-over from other donors' samples. Material: naive CD4+ T cells from PBMCs. The subset here: CD45RA+ positively selected. This sequence joins TRBV5-1 and TRBJ1-1; no firm D call. In DNA form, the CDR3 reads TGCGCCAGCAGCTTGAGGAGGATCGGGGACACTGAAGCTTTCTTT. As protein: CASSLRRIGDTEAFF.